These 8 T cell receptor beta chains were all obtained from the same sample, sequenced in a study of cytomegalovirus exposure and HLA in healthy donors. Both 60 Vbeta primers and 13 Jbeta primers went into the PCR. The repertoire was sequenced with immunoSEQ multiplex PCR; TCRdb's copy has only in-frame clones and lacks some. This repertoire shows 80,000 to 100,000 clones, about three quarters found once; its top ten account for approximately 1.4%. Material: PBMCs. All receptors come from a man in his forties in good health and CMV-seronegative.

CDR3 amino acids: CASSVVGRGEADLEAFF. The CDR3 DNA sequence: TGTGCCAGCAGCGTAGTTGGCAGGGGGGAAGCAGACCTTGAAGCTTTCTTT. The chain recombines TRBV9 with TRBJ1-1; TRBD1 matches at 7 bases. The germline CDR1 and CDR2 sequences are SGDLS and YYNGEE. The V segment lost 0 bases and the J segment 7 bases; nucleotides outside the gene matches: 15. The CDR3 extends over 17 amino acids. The variable domain in full, completed from reference TRBV9 and TRBJ1-1, reads DSGVTQTPKHLITATGQRVTLRCSPRSGDLSVYWYQQSLDQGLQFLIQYYNGEERAKGNILERFSAQQFPDLHSELNLSSLELGDSALYFCASSVVGRGEADLEAFFGQGTRLTVV.

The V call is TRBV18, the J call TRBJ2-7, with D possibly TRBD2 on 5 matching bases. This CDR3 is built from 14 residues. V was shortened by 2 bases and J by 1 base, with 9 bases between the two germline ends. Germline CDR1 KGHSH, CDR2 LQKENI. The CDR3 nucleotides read TGTGCCAGCTCACCAGTCTGGGAGTCCTACGAGCAGTACTTC. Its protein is CASSPVWESYEQYF. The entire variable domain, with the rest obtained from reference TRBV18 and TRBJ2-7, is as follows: NAGVMQNPRHLVRRRGQEARLRCSPMKGHSHVYWYRQLPEEGLKFMVYLQKENIIDESGMPKERFSAEFPKEGPSILRIQQVVRGDSAAYFCASSPVWESYEQYFGPGTRLTVT.

For the CDR3, the DNA is TGTGCCAGCAGAATGGTAGCTGGTGGTACGCAGTATTTT. Protein product: CASRMVAGGTQYF. The chain is built from TRBV7-9 and TRBJ2-3; D is ambiguous. CDR3 length: 13 amino acids. Trimming shortened V by 6 bases and J by 8 bases, and 15 bases separated the two germline ends. CDR1 and CDR2 from the germline V gene are SEHNR and FQNEAQ (reference sequence).

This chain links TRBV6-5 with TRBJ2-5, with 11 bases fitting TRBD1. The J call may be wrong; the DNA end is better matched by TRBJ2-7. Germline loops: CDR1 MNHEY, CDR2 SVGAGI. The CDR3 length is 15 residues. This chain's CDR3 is CASSRPGQGVYEQYF. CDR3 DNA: TGTGCCAGCAGCCGACCGGGACAGGGGGTTTACGAGCAGTACTTC.

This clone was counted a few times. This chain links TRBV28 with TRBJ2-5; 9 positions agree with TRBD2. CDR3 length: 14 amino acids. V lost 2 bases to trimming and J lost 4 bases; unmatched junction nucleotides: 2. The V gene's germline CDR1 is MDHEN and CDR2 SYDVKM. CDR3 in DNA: TGTGCCAGCAGTTTACTGCGGGAGGGAGAGACCCAGTACTTC. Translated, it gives CASSLLREGETQYF.

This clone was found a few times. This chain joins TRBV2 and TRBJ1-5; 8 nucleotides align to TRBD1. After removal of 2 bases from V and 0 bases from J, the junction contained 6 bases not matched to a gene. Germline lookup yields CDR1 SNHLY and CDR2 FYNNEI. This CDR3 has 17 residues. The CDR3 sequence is CASSEYRQGHSNQPQHF. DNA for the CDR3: TGTGCCAGCAGTGAATACCGACAGGGGCATAGCAATCAGCCCCAGCATTTT. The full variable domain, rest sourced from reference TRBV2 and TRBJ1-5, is EPEVTQTPSHQVTQMGQEVILRCVPISNHLYFYWYRQILGQKVEFLVSFYNNEISEKSEIFDDQFSVERPDGSNFTLKIRSTKLEDSAMYFCASSEYRQGHSNQPQHFGDGTRLSIL.

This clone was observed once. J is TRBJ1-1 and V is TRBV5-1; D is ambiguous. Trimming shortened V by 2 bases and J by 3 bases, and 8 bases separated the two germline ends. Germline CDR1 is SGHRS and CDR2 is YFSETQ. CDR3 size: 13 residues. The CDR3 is CASSFRLDTEAFF. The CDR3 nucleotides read TGCGCCAGCAGCTTTAGACTAGACACTGAAGCTTTCTTT. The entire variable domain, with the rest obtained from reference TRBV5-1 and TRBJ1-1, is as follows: KAGVTQTPRYLIKTRGQQVTLSCSPISGHRSVSWYQQTPGQGLQFLFEYFSETQRNKGNFPGRFSGRQFSNSRSEMNVSTLELGDSALYLCASSFRLDTEAFFGQGTRLTVV.

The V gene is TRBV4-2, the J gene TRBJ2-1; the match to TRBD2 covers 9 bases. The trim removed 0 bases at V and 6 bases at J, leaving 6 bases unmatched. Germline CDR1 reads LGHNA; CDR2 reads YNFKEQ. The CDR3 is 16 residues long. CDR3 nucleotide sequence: TGTGCCAGCAGCCAAGAGGGAGCGGGGGGTCCCAATGAGCAGTTCTTC. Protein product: CASSQEGAGGPNEQFF.